This T cell receptor beta chain comes out of a study of T cells in Graves' hyperthyroidism and ophthalmopathy. When ophthalmopathy did not progress within 18 months, Graves' hyperthyroidism was considered stable. Each diagnosis drew on symptoms, thyroxine, TRAb, thyroid ultrasound and orbital computed tomography findings. Germline lookup yields CDR1 DFQATT and CDR2 SNEGSKA (reference sequence). CDR3 length: 16 residues. Researchers amplified the TCR beta CDR3 regions from RNA transcripts. First-round RT-PCR of the TCR CDR3 relied on the HTBI primer set. TCRdb used MiXCR to reprocess the multiplex PCR reads, holding one entry per CDR3 protein. This sample has 350,000 to 400,000 distinct CDR3 sequences, with 15% to 20% found just once. Comments on this clonotype: Its target is unknown. At one boundary the junction diverges from the germline segment, which might be a read error.

General observations from the study: Most thyroid clonotypes that were expanded above 0.001 also turned up in blood.

The TCR originated in a woman aged 18-30 years with Graves' hyperthyroidism. The chain employs TRBV20-1 and TRBJ2-4; 8 nucleotides line up with TRBD1. The specimen sequenced was blood. The CDR3: CSAEPGQALARNIQYF. In DNA, the CDR3 is TGCAGTGCTGAACCGGGACAGGCGTTAGCCAGAAACATTCAGTACTTC.